The 9 T cell receptor beta chains below all came from one sample that was sequenced in a study of T cell responses to AZD1222 COVID-19 vaccine. The protocol was immunoSEQ multiplex PCR, while the TCRdb copy is restricted to in-frame clones and leaves out a portion. The sample holds under 200,000 clones, approximately 90% seen once. The sequencing here drew on peripheral blood, taken 28 days after the second AZD1222 dose. The receptor set was obtained from an adult who received the AZD1222 COVID-19 vaccine.

V and J are TRBV18 and TRBJ1-5; D gene uncertain. The V gene lost 5 bases and the J gene lost 1 base, with 9 bases spanning the gap. The CDR3 length is 14 residues. CDR1 is KGHSH, CDR2 LQKENI, per germline. In nucleotides, the CDR3 is TGTGCCAGCTCAGACCTGGGGAGCAATCAGCCCCAGCATTTT. Amino acid sequence: CASSDLGSNQPQHF. Looking up the rest from reference TRBV18 and TRBJ1-5 gives the full variable domain: NAGVMQNPRHLVRRRGQEARLRCSPMKGHSHVYWYRQLPEEGLKFMVYLQKENIIDESGMPKERFSAEFPKEGPSILRIQQVVRGDSAAYFCASSDLGSNQPQHFGDGTRLSIL.

CDR3 DNA: TGTGCCAGCAGTTCCCTAGCGGGAGCGGACACCGGGGAGCTGTTTTTT. Protein product: CASSSLAGADTGELFF. This sequence joins TRBV27 and TRBJ2-2; TRBD2 agrees at 10 bases. CDR3 length: 16 amino acids. The germline V gene encodes CDR1 MNHEY and CDR2 SMNVEV (reference sequence). Trimming at V came to 4 bases and at J to 3 bases, leaving 5 bases not matched to a gene.

The sample holds a few counts of this clone. V usage is TRBV30 and J usage is TRBJ1-4, with TRBD1 as a possible D gene (5 bases). CDR1 is GTSNPN, CDR2 SVGIG, per germline (reference sequence). This CDR3 is built from 17 residues. V lost 0 bases to trimming and J lost 10 bases, with 24 bases between them. The CDR3, as DNA: TGTGCCTGGAGTGTAGCTGGGGCAAGTATTCGAGTAGGAAAACTGTTTTTT. Its translation: CAWSVAGASIRVGKLFF.

This clone was seen only once. This chain joins TRBV5-8 and TRBJ1-5; D is undetermined. Trimming removed 8 bases at V and 5 bases at J, with 8 bases between. The CDR3 consists of 11 residues. The germline V gene encodes CDR1 SGHTS and CDR2 YDEGEE. CDR3 DNA sequence: TGTGCCAGTACCATTTATCAGCCCCAGCATTTT. It translates to CASTIYQPQHF. Based on the CDR3 plus reference TRBV5-8 and TRBJ1-5, the full variable domain is EAGVTQSPTHLIKTRGQQATLRCSPISGHTSVYWYQQALGLGLQFLLWYDEGEERNRGNFPPRFSGRQFPNYSSELNVNALELEDSALYLCASTIYQPQHFGDGTRLSIL.

The V gene is TRBV3-1 (or the pseudogene TRBV3-2), the J gene TRBJ1-1, with D hard to call. Germline V gene sequence: CDR1 LGHDT, CDR2 YNNKEL (reference sequence). V lost 2 bases, J lost 2 bases, and 9 bases lay in between. The CDR3 runs to 14 residues. The CDR3 nucleotides are TGTGCCAGCAGCCAATTCACATCAAACACTGAAGCTTTCTTT. Encoded protein: CASSQFTSNTEAFF.

The V and J genes are TRBV7-3 and TRBJ1-5; no firm D call. CDR1 and CDR2 from the germline V gene are SGHTA and FQGTGA. Between the trimmed V and J ends, which lost 5 bases and 5 bases, there was a span of 7 bases. The CDR3 consists of 12 residues. CDR3 sequence reads: CASSAGDQPQHF. CDR3 DNA sequence: TGTGCCAGCAGCGCCGGTGATCAGCCCCAGCATTTT. Based on the CDR3 plus reference TRBV7-3 and TRBJ1-5, the full variable domain is GAGVSQTPSNKVTEKGKYVELRCDPISGHTALYWYRQSLGQGPEFLIYFQGTGAADDSGLPNDRFFAVRPEGSVSTLKIQRTERGDSAVYLCASSAGDQPQHFGDGTRLSIL.

The chain employs TRBV28 and TRBJ2-4; the match to TRBD2 covers 10 bases. The junction had 6 bases not matched to a gene; V was cut back by 7 bases and J by 0 bases. CDR1 is MDHEN, CDR2 SYDVKM, per germline. The CDR3 runs 16 residues. CDR3 loop: CASTGSGRVAKNIQYF. CDR3 bases: TGTGCCAGCACGGGCAGCGGGAGGGTAGCCAAAAACATTCAGTACTTC.

This clone was seen a few times. The genes are TRBV7-9 and TRBJ2-3; D gene ambiguous. Trimming pared 1 base from V and 1 base from J, leaving 9 bases between. The CDR3 has 15 amino acids. Per germline, CDR1 SEHNR and CDR2 FQNEAQ (reference sequence). The CDR3 coding sequence is TGTGCCAGCAGCTTAGGAAGGGCAGGCACAGATACGCAGTATTTT. This translates into CASSLGRAGTDTQYF.

This chain joins TRBV15 and TRBJ1-4; 7 bases map to TRBD1. Germline V gene sequence: CDR1 LNHNV, CDR2 YYDKDF (reference sequence). The CDR3 runs 14 residues. V trimming: 7 bases; J trimming: 0 bases; junction bases outside the gene matches: 2. The CDR3 region is CATNRGTTNEKLFF. In DNA, the CDR3 is TGTGCCACCAACAGGGGCACAACTAATGAAAAACTGTTTTTT.